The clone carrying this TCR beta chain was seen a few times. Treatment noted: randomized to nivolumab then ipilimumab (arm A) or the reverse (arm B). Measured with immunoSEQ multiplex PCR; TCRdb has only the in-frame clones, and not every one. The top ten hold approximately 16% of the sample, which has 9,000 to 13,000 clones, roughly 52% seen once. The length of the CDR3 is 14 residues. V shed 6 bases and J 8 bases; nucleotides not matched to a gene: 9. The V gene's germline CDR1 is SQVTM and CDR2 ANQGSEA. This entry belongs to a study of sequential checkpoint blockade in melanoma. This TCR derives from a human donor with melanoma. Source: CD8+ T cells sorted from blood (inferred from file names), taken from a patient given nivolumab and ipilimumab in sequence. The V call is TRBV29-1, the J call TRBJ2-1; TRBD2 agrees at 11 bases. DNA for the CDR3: TGCAGCGTGCCGATACTAGCGGGAGCCGATGAGCAGTTCTTC. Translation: CSVPILAGADEQFF.